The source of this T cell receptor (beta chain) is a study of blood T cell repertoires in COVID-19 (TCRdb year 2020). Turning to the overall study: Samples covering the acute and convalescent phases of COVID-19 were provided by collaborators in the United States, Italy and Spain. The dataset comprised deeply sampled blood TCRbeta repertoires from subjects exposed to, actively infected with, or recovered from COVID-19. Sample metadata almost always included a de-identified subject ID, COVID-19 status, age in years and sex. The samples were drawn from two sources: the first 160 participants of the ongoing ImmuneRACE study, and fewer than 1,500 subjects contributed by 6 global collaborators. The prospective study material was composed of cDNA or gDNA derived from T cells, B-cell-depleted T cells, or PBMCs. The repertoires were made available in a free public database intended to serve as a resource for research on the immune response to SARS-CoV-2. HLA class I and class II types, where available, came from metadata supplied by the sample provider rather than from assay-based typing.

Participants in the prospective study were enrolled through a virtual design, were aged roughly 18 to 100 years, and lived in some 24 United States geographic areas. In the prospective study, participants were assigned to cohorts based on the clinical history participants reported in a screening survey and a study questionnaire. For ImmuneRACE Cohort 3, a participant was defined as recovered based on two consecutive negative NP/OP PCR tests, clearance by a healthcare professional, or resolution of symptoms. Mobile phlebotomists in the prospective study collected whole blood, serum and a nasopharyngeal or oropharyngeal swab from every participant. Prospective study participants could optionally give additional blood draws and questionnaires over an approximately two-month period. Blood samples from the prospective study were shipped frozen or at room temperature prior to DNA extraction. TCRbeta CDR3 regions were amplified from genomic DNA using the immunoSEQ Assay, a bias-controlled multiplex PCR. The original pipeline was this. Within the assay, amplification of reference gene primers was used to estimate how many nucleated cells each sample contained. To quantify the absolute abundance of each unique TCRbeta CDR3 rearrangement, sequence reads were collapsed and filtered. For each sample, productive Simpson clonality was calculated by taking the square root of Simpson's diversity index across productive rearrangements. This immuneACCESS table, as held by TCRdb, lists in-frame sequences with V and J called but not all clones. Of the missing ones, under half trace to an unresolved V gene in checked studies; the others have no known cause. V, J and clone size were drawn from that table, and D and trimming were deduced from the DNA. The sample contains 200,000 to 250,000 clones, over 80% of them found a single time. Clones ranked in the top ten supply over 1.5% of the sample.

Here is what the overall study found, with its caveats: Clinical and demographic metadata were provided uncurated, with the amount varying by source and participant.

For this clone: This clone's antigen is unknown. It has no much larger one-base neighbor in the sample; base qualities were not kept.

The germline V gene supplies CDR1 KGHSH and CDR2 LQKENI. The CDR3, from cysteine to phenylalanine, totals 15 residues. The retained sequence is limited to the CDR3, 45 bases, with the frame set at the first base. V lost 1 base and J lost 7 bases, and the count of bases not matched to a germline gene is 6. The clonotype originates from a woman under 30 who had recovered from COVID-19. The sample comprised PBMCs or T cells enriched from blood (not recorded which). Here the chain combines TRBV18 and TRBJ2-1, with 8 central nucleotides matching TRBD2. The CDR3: CASSPRFTSGNEQFF. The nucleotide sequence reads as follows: TGTGCCAGCTCACCACGGTTCACTAGCGGTAATGAGCAGTTCTTC.